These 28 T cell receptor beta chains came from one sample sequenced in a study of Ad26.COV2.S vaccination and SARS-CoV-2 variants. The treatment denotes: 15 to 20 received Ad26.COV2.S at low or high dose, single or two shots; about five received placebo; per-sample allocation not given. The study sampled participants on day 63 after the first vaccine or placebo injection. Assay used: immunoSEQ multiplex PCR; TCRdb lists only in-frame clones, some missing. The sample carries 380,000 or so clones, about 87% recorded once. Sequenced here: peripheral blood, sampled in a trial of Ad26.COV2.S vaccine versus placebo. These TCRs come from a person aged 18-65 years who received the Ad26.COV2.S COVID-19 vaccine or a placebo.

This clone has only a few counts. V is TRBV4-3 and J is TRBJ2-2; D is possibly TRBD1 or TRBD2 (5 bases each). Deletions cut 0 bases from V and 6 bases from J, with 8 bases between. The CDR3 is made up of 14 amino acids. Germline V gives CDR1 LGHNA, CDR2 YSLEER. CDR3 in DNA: TGCGCCAGCAGCCAAGAGTGGGACGCCGGGGAGCTGTTTTTT. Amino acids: CASSQEWDAGELFF.

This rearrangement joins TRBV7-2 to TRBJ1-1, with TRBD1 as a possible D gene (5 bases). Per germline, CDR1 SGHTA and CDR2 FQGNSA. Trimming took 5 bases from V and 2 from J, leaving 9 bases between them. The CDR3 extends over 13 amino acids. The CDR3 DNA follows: TGTGCCAGCAGCACCCAGGGTAACACTGAAGCTTTCTTT. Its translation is CASSTQGNTEAFF. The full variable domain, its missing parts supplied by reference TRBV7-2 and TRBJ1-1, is GAGVSQSPSNKVTEKGKDVELRCDPISGHTALYWYRQSLGQGLEFLIYFQGNSAPDKSGLPSDRFSAERTGGSVSTLTIQRTQQEDSAVYLCASSTQGNTEAFFGQGTRLTVV.

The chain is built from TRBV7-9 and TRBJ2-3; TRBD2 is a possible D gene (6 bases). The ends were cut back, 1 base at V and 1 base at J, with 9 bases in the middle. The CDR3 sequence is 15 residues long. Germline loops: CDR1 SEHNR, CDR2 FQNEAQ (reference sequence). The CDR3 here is CASSLGGGGTDTQYF. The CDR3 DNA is TGTGCCAGCAGCTTAGGTGGAGGGGGCACAGATACGCAGTATTTT.

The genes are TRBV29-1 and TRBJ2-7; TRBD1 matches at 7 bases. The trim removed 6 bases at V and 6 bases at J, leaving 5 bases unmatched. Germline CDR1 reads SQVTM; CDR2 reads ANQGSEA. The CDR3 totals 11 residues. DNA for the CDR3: TGCAGCGTCGAGGACAGGCTCGAGCAGTACTTC. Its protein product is CSVEDRLEQYF.

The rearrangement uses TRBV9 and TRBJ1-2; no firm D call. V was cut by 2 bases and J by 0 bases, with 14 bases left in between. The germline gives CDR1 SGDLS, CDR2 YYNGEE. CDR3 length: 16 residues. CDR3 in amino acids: CASSVASVRPNYGYTF. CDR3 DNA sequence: TGTGCCAGCAGCGTCGCCTCGGTAAGGCCTAACTATGGCTACACCTTC. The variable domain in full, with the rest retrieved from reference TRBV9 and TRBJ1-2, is DSGVTQTPKHLITATGQRVTLRCSPRSGDLSVYWYQQSLDQGLQFLIQYYNGEERAKGNILERFSAQQFPDLHSELNLSSLELGDSALYFCASSVASVRPNYGYTFGSGTRLTVV.

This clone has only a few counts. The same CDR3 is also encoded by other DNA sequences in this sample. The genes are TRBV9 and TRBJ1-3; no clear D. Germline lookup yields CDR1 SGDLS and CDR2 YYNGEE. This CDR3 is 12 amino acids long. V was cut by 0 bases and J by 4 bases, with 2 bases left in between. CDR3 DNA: TGTGCCAGCAGCGTAGGAGGAAACACCATATATTTT. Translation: CASSVGGNTIYF. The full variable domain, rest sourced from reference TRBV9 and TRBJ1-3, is DSGVTQTPKHLITATGQRVTLRCSPRSGDLSVYWYQQSLDQGLQFLIQYYNGEERAKGNILERFSAQQFPDLHSELNLSSLELGDSALYFCASSVGGNTIYFGEGSWLTVV.

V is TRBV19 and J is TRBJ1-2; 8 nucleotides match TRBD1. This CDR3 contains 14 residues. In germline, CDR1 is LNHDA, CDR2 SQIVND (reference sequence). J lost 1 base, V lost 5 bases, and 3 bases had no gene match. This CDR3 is CASSSGQGNYGYTF. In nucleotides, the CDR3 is TGTGCCAGTAGTTCCGGACAGGGTAACTATGGCTACACCTTC.

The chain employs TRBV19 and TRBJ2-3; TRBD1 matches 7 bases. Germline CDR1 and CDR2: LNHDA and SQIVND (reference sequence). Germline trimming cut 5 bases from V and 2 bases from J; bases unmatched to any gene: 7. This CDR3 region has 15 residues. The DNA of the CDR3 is TGTGCCAGTAGTTCCCGGACAGGCCCCACAGATACGCAGTATTTT. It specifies CASSSRTGPTDTQYF.

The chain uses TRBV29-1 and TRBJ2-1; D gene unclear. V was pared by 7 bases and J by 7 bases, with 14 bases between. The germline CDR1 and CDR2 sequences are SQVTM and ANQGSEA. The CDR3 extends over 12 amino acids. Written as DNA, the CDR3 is TGCAGCGGCCACGCGGCACCTAATGAGCAGTTCTTC. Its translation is CSGHAAPNEQFF.

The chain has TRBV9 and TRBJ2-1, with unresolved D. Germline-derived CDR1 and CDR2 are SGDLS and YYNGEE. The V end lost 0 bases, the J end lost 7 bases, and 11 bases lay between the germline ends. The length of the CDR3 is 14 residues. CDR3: CASSVGDRVNEQFF. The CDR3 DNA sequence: TGTGCCAGCAGCGTAGGTGATAGGGTAAATGAGCAGTTCTTC.

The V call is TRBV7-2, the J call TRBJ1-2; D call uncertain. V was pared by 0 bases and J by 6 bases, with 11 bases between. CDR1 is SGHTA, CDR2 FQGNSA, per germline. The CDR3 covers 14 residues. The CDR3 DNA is TGTGCCAGCAGCTTAGCGACCAGTATGGATGGCTACACCTTC. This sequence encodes CASSLATSMDGYTF.

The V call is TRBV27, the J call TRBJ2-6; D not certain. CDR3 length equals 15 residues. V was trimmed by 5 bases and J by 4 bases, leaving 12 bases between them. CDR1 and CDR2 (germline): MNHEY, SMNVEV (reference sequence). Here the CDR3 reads CASSPRFRGANVLTF. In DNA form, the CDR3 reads TGTGCCAGCAGTCCCCGTTTTCGGGGGGCCAACGTCCTGACTTTC.

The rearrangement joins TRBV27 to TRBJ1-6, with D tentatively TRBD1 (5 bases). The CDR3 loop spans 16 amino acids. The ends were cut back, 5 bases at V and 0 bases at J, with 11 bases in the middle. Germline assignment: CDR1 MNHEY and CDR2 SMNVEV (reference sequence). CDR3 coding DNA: TGTGCCAGCAGTGGGGGACTTAGCTCCTATAATTCACCCCTCCACTTT. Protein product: CASSGGLSSYNSPLHF.

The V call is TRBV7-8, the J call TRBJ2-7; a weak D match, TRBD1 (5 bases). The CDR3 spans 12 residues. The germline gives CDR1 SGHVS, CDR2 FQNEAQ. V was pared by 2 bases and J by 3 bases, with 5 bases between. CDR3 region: CASSLQGYEQYF. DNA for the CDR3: TGTGCCAGCAGCTTACAGGGCTACGAGCAGTACTTC.

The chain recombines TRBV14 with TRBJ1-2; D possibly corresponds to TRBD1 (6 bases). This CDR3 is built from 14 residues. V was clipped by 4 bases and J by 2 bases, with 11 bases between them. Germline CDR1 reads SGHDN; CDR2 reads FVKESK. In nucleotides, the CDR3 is TGTGCCAGCAGCCTATCAGGGGAGAACTATGGCTACACCTTC. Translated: CASSLSGENYGYTF.

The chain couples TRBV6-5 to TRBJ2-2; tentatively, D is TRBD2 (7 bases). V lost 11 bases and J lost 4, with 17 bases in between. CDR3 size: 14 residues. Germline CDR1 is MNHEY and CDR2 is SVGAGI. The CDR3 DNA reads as TGTGCCGCCCGTCGGGGGGCGAGCACCGGGGAGCTGTTTTTT. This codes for CAARRGASTGELFF.

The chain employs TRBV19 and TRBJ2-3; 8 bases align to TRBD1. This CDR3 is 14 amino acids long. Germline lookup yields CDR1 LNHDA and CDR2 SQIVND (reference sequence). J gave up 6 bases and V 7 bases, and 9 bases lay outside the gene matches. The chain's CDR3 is CASNRDRGYDTQYF. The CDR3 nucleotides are TGTGCCAGTAATCGAGACAGGGGATACGATACGCAGTATTTT.

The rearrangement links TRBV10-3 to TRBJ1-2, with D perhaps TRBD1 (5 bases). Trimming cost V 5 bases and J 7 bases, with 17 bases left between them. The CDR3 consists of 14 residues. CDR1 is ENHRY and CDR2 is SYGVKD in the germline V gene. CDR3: CAISISPGVGGYTF. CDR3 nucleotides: TGTGCCATCAGTATTAGCCCGGGGGTTGGTGGCTACACCTTC.

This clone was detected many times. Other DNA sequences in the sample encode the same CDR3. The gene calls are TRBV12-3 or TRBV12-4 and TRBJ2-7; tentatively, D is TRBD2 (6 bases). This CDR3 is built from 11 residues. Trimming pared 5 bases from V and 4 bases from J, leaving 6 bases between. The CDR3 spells CASSRGYEQYF. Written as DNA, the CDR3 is TGTGCCAGCAGTCGGGGGTACGAGCAGTACTTC.

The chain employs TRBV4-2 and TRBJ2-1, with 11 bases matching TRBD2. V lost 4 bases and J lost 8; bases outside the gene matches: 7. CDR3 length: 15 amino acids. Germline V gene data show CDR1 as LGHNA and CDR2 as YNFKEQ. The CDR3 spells CASSLSGRALDEQFF. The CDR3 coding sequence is TGTGCCAGCAGCCTTAGCGGGAGGGCCTTGGATGAGCAGTTCTTC.

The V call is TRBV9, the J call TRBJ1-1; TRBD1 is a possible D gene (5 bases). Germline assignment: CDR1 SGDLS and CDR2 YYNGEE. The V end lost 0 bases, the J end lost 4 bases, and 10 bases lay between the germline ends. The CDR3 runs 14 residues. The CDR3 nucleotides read TGTGCCAGCAGCGTAGCTTCGGGGGTCACTGAAGCTTTCTTT. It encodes CASSVASGVTEAFF.

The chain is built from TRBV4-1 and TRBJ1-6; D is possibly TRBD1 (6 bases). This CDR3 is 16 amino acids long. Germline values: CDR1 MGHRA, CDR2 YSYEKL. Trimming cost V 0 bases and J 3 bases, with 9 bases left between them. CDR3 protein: CASSQEGGVYNSPLHF. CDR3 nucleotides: TGCGCCAGCAGCCAAGAAGGGGGAGTCTATAATTCACCCCTCCACTTT.

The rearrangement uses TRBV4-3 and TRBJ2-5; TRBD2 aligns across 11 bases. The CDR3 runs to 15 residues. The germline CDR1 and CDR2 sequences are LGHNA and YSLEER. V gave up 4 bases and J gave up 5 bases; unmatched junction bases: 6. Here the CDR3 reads CASSRVAGGAETQYF. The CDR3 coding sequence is TGCGCCAGCAGCCGGGTAGCGGGAGGGGCGGAGACCCAGTACTTC.

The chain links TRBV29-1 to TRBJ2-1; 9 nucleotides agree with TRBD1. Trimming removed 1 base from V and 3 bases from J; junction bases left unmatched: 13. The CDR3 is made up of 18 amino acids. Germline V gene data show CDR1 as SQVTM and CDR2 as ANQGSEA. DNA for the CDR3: TGCAGCGTTGAAGGCGGGGACAGGGAACTTTTTGTCTACAATGAGCAGTTCTTC. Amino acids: CSVEGGDRELFVYNEQFF.

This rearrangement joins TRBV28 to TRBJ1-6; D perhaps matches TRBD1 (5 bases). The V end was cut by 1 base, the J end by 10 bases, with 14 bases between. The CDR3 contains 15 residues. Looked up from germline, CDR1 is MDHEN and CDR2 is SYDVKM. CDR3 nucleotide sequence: TGTGCCAGCAGTTTATCCAAGATGAGGGACTCACCCCTCCACTTT. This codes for CASSLSKMRDSPLHF.

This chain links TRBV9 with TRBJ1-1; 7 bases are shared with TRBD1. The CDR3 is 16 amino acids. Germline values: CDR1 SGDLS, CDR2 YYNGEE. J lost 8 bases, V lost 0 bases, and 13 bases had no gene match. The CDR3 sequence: CASSVGHPTGQREAFF. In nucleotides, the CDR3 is TGTGCCAGCAGCGTAGGACACCCGACAGGGCAAAGAGAAGCTTTCTTT.

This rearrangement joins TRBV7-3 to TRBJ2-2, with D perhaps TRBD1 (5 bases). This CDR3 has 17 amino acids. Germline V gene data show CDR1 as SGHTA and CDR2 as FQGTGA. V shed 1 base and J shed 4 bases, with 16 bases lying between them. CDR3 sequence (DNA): TGTGCCAGCAGCTTAATTAAGGGGAACCCGTCCACCGGGGAGCTGTTTTTT. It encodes CASSLIKGNPSTGELFF.

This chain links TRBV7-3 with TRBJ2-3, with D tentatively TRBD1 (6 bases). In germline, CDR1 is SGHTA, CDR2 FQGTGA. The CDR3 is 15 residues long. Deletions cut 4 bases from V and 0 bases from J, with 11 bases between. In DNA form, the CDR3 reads TGTGCCAGCAGCTCCACAGGGATTAGCACAGATACGCAGTATTTT. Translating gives CASSSTGISTDTQYF.